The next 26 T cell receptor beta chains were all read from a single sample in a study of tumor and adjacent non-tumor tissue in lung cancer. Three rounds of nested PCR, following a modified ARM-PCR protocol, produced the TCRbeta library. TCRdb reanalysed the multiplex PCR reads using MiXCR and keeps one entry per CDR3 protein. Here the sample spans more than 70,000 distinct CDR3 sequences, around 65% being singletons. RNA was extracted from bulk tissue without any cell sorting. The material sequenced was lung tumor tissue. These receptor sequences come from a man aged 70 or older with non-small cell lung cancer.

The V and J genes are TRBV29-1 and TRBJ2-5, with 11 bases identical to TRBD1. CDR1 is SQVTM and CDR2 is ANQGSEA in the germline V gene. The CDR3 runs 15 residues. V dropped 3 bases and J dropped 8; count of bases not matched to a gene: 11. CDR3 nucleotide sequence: TGCAGCGTTGAGGACGGACAGGGGGCAAGGGTAACCCAGTACTTC. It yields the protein CSVEDGQGARVTQYF.

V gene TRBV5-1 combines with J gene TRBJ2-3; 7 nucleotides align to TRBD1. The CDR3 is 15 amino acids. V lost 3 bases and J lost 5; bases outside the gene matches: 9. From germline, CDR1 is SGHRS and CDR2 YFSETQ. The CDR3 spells CASSWKGARIDTQYF. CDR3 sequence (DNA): TGCGCCAGCAGCTGGAAGGGGGCTAGGATAGATACGCAGTATTTT.

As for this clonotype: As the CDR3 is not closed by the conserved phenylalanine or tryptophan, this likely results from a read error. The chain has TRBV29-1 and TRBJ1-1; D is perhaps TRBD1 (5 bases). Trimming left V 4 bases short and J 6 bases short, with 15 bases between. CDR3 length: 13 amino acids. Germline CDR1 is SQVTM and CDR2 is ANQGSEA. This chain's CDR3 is CSVGRSRVSEAFS. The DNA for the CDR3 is TGCAGCGTTGGCCGGAGCAGGGTTTCTGAAGCTTTCTCT.

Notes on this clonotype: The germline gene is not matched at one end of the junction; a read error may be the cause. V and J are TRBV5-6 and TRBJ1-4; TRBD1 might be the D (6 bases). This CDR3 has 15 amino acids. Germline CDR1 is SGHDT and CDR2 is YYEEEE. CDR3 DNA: TGTGCCAACAGCATACCGGGACAATTAAATGAAAAACTGTTTTTT. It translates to CANSIPGQLNEKLFF.

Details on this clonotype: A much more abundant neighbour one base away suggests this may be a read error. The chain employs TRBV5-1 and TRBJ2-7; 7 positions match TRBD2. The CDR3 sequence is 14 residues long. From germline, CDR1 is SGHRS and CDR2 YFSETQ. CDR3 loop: CANSLGGVRDEQYF. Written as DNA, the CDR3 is TGCGCCAACAGCTTGGGAGGGGTTCGCGACGAGCAGTACTTC.

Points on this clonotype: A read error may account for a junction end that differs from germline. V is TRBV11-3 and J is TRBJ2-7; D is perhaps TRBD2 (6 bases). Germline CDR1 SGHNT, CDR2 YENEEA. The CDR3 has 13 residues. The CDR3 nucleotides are TGTGACAGCAGCTTGGAGGGCTGGCCGGAGCAGCTCTTC. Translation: CDSSLEGWPEQLF.

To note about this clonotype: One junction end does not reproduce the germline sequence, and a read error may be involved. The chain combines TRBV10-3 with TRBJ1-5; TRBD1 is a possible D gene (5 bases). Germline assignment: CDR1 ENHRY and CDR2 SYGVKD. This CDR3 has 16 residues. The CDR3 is CDISDPTGGGNQPQHF. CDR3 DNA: TGTGACATCAGTGACCCCACAGGAGGAGGCAATCAGCCCCAGCATTTT.

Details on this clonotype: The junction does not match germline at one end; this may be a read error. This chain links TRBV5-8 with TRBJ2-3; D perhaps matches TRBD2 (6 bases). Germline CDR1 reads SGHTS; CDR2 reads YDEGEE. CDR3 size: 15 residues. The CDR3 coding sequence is TGTGCCAACAGCTGGGGGACTCTCAGCACAGATACGCAGTATTTT. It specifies CANSWGTLSTDTQYF.

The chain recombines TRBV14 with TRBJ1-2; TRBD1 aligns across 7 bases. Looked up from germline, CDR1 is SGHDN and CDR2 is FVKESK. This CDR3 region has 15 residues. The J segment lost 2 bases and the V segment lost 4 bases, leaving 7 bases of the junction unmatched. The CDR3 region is CASSRDRAANYGYTF. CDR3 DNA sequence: TGTGCCAGCAGCCGTGACAGGGCCGCCAACTATGGCTACACCTTC.

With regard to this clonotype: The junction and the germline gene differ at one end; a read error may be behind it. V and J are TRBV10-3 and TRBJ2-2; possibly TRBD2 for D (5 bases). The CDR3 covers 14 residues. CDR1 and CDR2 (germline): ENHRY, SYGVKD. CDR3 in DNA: TGTGCCATCAGTCCGTCGGACCTCACCGGGGAGCTGCTTTTC. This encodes CAISPSDLTGELLF.

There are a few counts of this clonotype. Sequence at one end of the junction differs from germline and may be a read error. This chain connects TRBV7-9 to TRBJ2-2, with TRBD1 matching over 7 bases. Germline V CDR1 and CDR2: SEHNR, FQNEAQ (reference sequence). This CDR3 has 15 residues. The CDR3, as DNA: TGTGCCAGCAGCTTAGCACAGGGGTTCACCGGGAAGCTGTTTTTT. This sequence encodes CASSLAQGFTGKLFF.

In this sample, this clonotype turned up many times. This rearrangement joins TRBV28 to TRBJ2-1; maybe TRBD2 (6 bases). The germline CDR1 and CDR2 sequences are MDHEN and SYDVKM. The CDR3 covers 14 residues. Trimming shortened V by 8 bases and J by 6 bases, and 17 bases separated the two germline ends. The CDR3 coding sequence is TGTGCCAGCCGCCAGGGAGGTTCGGGCAATGAGCAGTTCTTC. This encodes CASRQGGSGNEQFF. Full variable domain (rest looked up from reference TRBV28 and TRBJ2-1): DVKVTQSSRYLVKRTGEKVFLECVQDMDHENMFWYRQDPGLGLRLIYFSYDVKMKEKGDIPEGYSVSREKKERFSLILESASTNQTSMYLCASRQGGSGNEQFFGPGTRLTVL.

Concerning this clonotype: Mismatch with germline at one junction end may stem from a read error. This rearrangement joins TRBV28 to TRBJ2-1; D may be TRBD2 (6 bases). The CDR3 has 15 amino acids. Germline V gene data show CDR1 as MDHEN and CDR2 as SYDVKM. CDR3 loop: CASSFSGTRVNEEFF. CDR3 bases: TGTGCCAGCAGTTTTTCCGGGACTCGGGTCAATGAGGAGTTCTTC.

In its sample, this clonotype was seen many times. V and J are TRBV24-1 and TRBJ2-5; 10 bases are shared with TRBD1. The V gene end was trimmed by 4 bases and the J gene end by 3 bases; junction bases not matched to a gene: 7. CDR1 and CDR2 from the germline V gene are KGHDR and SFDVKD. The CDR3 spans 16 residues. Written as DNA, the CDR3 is TGTGCCACCAGTGACCCGTCCGGGACAGGGGAAGAGACCCAGTACTTC. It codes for CATSDPSGTGEETQYF.

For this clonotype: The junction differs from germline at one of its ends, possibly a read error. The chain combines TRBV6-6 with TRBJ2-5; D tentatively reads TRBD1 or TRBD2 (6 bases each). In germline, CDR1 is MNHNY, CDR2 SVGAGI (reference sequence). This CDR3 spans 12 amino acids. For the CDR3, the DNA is TGTACCAGCAAGGGGGGCCAAGAGACCCAGTACTTC. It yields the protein CTSKGGQETQYF.

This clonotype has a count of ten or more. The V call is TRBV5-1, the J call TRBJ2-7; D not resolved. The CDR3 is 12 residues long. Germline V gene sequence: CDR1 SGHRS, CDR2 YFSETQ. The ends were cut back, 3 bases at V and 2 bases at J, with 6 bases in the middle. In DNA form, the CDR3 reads TGCGCCAGCAGCTCCCCCACCTACGAGCAGTACTTC. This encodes CASSSPTYEQYF.

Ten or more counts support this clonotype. The CDR3 DNA reads as TGTGCCAGCAGTCCAGACCCCCCCCGGGGATACGAGCAGTACTTC. As protein: CASSPDPPRGYEQYF. The gene calls are TRBV12-3 or TRBV12-4 and TRBJ2-7, with D possibly matching TRBD2 (5 bases). The CDR3 has 15 residues. V lost 5 bases to trimming and J lost 4 bases, with 18 bases between them.

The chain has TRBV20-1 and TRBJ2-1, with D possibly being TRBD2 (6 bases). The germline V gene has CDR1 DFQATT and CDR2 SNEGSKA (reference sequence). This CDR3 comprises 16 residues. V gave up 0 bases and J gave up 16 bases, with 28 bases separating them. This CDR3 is CSARDPAGSRDSERFF. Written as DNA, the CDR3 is TGCAGTGCTAGAGATCCTGCCGGGAGTCGCGACAGTGAGCGATTCTTC.

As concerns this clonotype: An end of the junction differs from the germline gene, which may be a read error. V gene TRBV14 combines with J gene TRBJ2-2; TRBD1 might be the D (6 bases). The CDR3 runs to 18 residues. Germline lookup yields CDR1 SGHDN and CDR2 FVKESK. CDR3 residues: CAGSQLLRGKGDTGELFF. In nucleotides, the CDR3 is TGTGCCGGCAGCCAACTCCTACGAGGGAAGGGGGACACCGGGGAGCTGTTTTTT.

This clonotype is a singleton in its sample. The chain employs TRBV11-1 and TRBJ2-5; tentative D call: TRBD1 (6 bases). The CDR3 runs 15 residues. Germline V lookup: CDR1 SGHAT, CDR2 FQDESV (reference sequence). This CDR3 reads CVGSLAGTPEEFQYF. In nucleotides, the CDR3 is TGTGTCGGCAGCTTGGCCGGGACACCCGAGGAGTTCCAGTACTTC.

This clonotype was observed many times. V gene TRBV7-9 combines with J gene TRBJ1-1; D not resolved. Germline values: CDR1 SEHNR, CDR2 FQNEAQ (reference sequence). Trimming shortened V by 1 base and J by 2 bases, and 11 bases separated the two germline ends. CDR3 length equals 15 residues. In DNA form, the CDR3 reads TGTGCCAGCAGCTTAGGGGCAGCCCGAAACACTGAAGCTTTCTTT. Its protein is CASSLGAARNTEAFF. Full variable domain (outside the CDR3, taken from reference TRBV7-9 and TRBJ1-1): DTGVSQNPRHKITKRGQNVTFRCDPISEHNRLYWYRQTLGQGPEFLTYFQNEAQLEKSRLLSDRFSAERPKGSFSTLEIQRTEQGDSAMYLCASSLGAARNTEAFFGQGTRLTVV.

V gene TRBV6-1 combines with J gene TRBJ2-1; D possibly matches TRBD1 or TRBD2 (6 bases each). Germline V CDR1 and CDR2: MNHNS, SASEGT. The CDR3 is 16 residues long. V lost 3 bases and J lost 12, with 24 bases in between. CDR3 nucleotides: TGTGCCAGCAGTGAGTGGACAGTGGTCTCCGGGGGTCGGCAGTTCTTC. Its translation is CASSEWTVVSGGRQFF.

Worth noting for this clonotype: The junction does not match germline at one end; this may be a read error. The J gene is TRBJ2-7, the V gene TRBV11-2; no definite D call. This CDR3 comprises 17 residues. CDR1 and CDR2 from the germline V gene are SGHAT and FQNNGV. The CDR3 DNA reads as TGTGCCAGCGGCTTAGACCTCCCCTTGGGAAAAGCCTACGAGCAGTATTTC. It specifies CASGLDLPLGKAYEQYF.

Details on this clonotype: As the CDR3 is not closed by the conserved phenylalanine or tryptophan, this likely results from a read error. For the CDR3, the DNA is TGTGCCAGCAGCTCAGGTTTGGGAGAGACCCAGTACTCC. It yields the protein CASSSGLGETQYS. The chain links TRBV11-3 to TRBJ2-5; D unclear. This CDR3 has 13 amino acids. V was clipped by 4 bases and J by 4 bases, with 10 bases between them. Germline CDR1 is SGHNT and CDR2 is YENEEA.

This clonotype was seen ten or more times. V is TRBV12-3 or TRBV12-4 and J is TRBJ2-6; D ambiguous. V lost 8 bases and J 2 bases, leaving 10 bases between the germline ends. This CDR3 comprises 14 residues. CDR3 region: CASGVVAGANVLTF. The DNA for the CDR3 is TGTGCCAGCGGCGTAGTAGCTGGGGCCAACGTCCTGACTTTC.

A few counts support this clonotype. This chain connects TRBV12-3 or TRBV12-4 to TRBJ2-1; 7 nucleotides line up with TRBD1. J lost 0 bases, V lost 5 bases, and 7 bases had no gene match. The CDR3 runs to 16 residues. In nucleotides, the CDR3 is TGTGCCAGCAGTCACCCTACAGGGGTCTCCTACAATGAGCAGTTCTTC. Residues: CASSHPTGVSYNEQFF.